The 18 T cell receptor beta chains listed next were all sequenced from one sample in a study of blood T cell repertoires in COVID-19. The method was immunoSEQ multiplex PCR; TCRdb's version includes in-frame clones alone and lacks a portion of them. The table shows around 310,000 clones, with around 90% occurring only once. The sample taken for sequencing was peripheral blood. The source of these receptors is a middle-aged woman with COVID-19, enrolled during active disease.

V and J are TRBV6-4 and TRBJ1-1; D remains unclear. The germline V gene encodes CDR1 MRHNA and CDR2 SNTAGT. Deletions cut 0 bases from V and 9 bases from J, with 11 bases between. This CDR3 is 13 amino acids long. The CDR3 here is CASSDSRAGKAFF. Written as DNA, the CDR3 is TGTGCCAGCAGTGACTCTAGGGCGGGAAAAGCTTTCTTT.

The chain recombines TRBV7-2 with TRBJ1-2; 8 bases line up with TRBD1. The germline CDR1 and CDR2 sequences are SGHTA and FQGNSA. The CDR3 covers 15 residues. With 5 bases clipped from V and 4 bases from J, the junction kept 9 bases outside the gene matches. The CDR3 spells CASSQARTGIYGYTF. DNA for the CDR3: TGTGCCAGCAGCCAAGCCCGGACAGGGATCTATGGCTACACCTTC.

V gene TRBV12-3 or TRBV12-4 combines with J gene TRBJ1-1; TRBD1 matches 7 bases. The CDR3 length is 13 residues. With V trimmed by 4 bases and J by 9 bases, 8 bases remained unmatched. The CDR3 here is CASSSRGAAKAFF. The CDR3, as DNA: TGTGCCAGCAGTTCCAGGGGGGCTGCAAAAGCTTTCTTT.

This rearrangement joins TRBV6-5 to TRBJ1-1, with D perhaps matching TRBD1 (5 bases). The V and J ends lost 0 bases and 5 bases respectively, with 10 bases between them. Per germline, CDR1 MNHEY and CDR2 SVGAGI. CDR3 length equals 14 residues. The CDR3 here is CASSYSLRTTEAFF. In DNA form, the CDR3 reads TGTGCCAGCAGTTACTCCCTCAGGACAACTGAAGCTTTCTTT.

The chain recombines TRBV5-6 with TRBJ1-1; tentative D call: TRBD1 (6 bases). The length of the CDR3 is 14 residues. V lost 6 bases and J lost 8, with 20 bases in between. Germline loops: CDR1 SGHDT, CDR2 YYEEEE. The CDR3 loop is CASIKLRAGAEAFF. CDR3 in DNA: TGTGCCAGCATCAAGTTGAGGGCAGGGGCGGAAGCTTTCTTT.

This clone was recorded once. The CDR3 sequence is CASRGLASTETQYF. CDR3 bases: TGTGCCAGCAGAGGACTAGCTAGTACTGAGACCCAGTACTTC. V usage is TRBV27 and J usage is TRBJ2-5; 8 bases align to TRBD2. V gave up 6 bases and J gave up 5 bases; unmatched junction bases: 8. Germline V gives CDR1 MNHEY, CDR2 SMNVEV (reference sequence). This CDR3 has 14 amino acids.

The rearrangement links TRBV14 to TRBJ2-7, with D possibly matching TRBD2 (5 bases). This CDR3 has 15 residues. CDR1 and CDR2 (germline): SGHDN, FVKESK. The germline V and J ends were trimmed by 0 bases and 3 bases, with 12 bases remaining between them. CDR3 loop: CASSQDLARNYEQYF. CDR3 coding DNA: TGTGCCAGCAGCCAAGATTTAGCGAGAAACTACGAGCAGTACTTC.

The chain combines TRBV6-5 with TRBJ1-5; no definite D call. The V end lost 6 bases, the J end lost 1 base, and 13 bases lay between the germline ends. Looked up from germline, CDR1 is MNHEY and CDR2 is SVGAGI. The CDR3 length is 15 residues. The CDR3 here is CASSGQVVSNQPQHF. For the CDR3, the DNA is TGTGCCAGCAGCGGCCAGGTTGTGAGCAATCAGCCCCAGCATTTT.

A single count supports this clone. As DNA, the CDR3 is TGCGCCAGCAGCTTGGGGCAAATGGGACAGGACTACGAGCAGTACTTC. Translating it yields CASSLGQMGQDYEQYF. The chain recombines TRBV5-1 with TRBJ2-7; 8 nucleotides align to TRBD1. Germline CDR1 and CDR2: SGHRS and YFSETQ. CDR3 length equals 16 residues. V was pared by 0 bases and J by 3 bases, with 8 bases of the junction left unmatched.

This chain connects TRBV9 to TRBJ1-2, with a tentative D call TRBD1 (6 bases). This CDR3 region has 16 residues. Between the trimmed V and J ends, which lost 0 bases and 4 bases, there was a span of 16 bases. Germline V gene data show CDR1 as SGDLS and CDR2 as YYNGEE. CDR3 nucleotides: TGTGCCAGCAGCGTAGCTCTGGCAGGGGCGCGCTATGGCTACACCTTC. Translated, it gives CASSVALAGARYGYTF.

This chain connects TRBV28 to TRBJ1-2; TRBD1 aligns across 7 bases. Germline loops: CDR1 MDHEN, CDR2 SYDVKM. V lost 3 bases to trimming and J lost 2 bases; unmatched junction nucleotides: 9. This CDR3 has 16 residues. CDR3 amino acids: CASSFGDRLLNYGYTF. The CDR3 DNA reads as TGTGCCAGCAGTTTTGGGGACAGACTATTGAACTATGGCTACACCTTC.

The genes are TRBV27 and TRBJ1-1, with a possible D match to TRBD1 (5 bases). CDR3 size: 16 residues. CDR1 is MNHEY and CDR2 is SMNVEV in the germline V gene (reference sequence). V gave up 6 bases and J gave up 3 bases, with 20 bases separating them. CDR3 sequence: CASSHNPAQGYTEAFF. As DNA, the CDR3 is TGTGCCAGCAGCCACAACCCCGCCCAGGGATACACTGAAGCTTTCTTT.

DNA for the CDR3: TGTGCCAGCAGCCCAGACGGGGGGCGCGTCTACGAGCAGTACTTC. Protein sequence: CASSPDGGRVYEQYF. The V and J genes are TRBV9 and TRBJ2-7; D possibly corresponds to TRBD2 (7 bases). This CDR3 is 15 amino acids long. In germline, CDR1 is SGDLS, CDR2 YYNGEE. Trimming left V 4 bases short and J 3 bases short, with 17 bases between.

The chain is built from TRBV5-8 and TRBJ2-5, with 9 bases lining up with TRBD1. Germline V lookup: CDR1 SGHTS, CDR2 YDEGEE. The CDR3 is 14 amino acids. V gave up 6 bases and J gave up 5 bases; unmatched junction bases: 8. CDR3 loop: CASIKQGAGETQYF. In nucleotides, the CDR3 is TGTGCCAGCATCAAACAGGGGGCAGGGGAGACCCAGTACTTC.

The CDR3 loop reads CASSLRLSSYNEQFF. DNA for the CDR3: TGCGCCAGCAGCTTGCGGTTAAGCTCCTACAATGAGCAGTTCTTC. The rearrangement links TRBV5-1 to TRBJ2-1, with unresolved D. The length of the CDR3 is 15 residues. Germline CDR1 and CDR2: SGHRS and YFSETQ. V shed 1 base and J shed 0 bases, with 8 bases lying between them.

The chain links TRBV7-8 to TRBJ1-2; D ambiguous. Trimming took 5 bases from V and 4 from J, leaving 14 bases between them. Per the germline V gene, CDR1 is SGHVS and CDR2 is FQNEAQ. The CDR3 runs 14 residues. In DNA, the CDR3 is TGTGCCAGCAGCCCGTCGAGCCTAAGCTATGGCTACACCTTC. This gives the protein CASSPSSLSYGYTF.

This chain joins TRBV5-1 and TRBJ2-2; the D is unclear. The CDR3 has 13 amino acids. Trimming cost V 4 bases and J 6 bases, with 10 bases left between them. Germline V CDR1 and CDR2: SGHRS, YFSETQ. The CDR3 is CASSMDPAGELFF. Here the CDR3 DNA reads TGCGCCAGCAGCATGGACCCGGCCGGGGAGCTGTTTTTT.

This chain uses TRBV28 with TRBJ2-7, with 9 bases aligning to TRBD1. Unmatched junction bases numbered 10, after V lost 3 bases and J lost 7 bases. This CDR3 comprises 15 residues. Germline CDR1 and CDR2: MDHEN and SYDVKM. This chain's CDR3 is CASSFPGTGWREQYF. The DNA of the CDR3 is TGTGCCAGCAGTTTCCCCGGGACAGGGTGGCGAGAGCAGTACTTC.